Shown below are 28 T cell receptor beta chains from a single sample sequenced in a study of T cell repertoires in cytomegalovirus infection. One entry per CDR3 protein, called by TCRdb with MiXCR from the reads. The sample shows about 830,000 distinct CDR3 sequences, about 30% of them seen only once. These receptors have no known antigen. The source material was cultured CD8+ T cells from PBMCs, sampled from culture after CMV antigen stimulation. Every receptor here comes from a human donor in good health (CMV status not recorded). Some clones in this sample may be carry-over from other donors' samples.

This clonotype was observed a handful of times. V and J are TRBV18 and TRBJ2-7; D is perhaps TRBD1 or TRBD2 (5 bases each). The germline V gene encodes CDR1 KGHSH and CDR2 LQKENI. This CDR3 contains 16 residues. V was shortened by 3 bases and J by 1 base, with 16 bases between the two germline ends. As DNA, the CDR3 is TGTGCCAGCTCACCGGTGGGACGGCAAATTTCCTACGAGCAGTACTTC. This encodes CASSPVGRQISYEQYF. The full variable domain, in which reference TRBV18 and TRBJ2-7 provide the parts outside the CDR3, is NAGVMQNPRHLVRRRGQEARLRCSPMKGHSHVYWYRQLPEEGLKFMVYLQKENIIDESGMPKERFSAEFPKEGPSILRIQQVVRGDSAAYFCASSPVGRQISYEQYFGPGTRLTVT.

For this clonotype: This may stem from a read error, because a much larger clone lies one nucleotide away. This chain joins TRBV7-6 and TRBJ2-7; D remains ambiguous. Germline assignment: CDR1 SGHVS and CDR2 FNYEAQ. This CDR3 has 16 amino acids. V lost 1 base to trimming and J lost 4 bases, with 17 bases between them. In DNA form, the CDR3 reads TGTGCCAGCAGCTTAGAAGCAGAGAGCAAGGAATACGAGCAGTACTTC. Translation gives CASSLEAESKEYEQYF. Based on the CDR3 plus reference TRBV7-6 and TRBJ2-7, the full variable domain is GAGVSQSPRYKVTKRGQDVALRCDPISGHVSLYWYRQALGQGPEFLTYFNYEAQQDKSGLPNDRFSAERPEGSISTLTIQRTEQRDSAMYRCASSLEAESKEYEQYFGPGTRLTVT.

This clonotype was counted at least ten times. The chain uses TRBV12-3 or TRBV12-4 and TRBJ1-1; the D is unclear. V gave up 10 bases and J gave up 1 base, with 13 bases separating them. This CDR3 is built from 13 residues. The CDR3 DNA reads TGTGCCATATCCTGGATCCGGAACACTGAAGCTTTCTTT. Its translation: CAISWIRNTEAFF.

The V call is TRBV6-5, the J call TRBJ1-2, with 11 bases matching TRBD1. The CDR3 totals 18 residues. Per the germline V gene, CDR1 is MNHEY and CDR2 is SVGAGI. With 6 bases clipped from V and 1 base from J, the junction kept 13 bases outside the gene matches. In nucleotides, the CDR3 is TGTGCCAGCAGCCCTACTCGGGACAGGGGGAACGGTAACTATGGCTACACCTTC. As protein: CASSPTRDRGNGNYGYTF.

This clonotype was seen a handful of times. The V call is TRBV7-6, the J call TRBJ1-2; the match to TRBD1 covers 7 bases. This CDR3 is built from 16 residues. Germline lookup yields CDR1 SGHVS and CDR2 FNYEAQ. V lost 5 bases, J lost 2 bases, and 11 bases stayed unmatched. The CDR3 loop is CASSKIDRVGNYGYTF. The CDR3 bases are TGTGCCAGCAGCAAGATAGACAGGGTTGGGAACTATGGCTACACCTTC. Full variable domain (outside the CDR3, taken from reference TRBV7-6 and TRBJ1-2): GAGVSQSPRYKVTKRGQDVALRCDPISGHVSLYWYRQALGQGPEFLTYFNYEAQQDKSGLPNDRFSAERPEGSISTLTIQRTEQRDSAMYRCASSKIDRVGNYGYTFGSGTRLTVV.

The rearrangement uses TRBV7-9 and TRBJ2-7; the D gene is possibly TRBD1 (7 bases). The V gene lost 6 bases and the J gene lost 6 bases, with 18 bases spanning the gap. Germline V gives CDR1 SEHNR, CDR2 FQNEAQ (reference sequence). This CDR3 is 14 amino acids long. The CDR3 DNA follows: TGTGCCAGCAGACCCCCGGAGGGGGCGGCCGAGCAGTACTTC. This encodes CASRPPEGAAEQYF. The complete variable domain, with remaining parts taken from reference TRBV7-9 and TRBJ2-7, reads DTGVSQNPRHKITKRGQNVTFRCDPISEHNRLYWYRQTLGQGPEFLTYFQNEAQLEKSRLLSDRFSAERPKGSFSTLEIQRTEQGDSAMYLCASRPPEGAAEQYFGPGTRLTVT.

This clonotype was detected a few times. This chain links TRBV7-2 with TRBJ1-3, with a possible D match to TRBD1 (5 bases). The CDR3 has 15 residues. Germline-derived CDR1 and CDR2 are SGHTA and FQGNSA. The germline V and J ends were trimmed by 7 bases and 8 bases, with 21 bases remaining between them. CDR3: CASTLRSRDRHTIYF. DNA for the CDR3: TGTGCCAGCACCCTACGGTCCAGGGACCGACACACCATATATTTT.

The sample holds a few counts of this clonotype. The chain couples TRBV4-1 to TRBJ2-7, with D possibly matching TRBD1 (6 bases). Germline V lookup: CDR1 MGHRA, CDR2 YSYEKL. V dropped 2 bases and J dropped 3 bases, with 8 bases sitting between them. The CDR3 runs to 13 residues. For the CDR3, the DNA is TGCGCCAGCAGCCAACCAGGGGACTACGAGCAGTACTTC. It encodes CASSQPGDYEQYF.

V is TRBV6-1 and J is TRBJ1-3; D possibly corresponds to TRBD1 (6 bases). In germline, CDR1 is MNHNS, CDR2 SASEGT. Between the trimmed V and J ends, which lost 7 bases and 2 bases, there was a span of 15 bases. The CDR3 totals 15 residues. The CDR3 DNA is TGTGCCAGCACCAAACGGGGGGCACCTGGAAACACCATATATTTT. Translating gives CASTKRGAPGNTIYF.

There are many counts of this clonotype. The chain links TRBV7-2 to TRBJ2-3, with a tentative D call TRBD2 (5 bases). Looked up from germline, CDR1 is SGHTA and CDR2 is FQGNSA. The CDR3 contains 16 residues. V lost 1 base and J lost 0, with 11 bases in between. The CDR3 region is CASSLGPGYSTDTQYF. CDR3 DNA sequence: TGTGCCAGCAGCTTAGGCCCGGGGTATAGCACAGATACGCAGTATTTT.

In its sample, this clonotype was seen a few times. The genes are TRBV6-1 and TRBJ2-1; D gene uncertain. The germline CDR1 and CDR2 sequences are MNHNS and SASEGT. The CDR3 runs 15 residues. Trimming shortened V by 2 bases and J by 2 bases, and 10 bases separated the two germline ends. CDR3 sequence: CASSENDDTYNEQFF. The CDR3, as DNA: TGTGCCAGCAGTGAAAATGATGACACCTACAATGAGCAGTTCTTC.

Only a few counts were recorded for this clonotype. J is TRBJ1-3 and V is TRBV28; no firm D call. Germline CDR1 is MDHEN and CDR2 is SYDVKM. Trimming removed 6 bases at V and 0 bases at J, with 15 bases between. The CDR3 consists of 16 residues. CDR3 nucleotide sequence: TGTGCCAGCAGCAGCCCCTCAGCCGTCTCTGGAAACACCATATATTTT. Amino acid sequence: CASSSPSAVSGNTIYF. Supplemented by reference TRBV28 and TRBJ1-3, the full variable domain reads DVKVTQSSRYLVKRTGEKVFLECVQDMDHENMFWYRQDPGLGLRLIYFSYDVKMKEKGDIPEGYSVSREKKERFSLILESASTNQTSMYLCASSSPSAVSGNTIYFGEGSWLTVV.

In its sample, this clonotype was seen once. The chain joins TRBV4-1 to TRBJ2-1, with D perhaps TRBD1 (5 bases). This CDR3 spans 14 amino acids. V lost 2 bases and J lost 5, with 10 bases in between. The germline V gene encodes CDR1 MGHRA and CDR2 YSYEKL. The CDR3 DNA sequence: TGCGCCAGCAGCCAACCGACAGCCAACAATGAGCAGTTCTTC. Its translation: CASSQPTANNEQFF.

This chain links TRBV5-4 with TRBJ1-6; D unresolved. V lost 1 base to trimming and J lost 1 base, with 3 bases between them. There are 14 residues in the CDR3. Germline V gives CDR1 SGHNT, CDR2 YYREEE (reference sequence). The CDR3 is CASSLRSYNSPLHF. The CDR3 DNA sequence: TGTGCCAGCAGCTTGCGGTCCTATAATTCACCCCTCCACTTT.

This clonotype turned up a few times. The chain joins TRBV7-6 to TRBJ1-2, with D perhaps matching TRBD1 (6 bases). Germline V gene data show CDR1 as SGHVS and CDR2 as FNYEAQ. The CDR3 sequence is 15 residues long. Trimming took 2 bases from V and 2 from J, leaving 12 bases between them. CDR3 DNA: TGTGCCAGCAGCTTACTAGTAGGGGGGAACTATGGCTACACCTTC. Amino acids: CASSLLVGGNYGYTF.

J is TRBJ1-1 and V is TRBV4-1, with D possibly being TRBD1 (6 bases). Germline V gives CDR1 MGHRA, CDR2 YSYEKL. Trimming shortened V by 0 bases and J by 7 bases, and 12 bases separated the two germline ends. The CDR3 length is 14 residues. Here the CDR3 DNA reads TGCGCCAGCAGCCAAGATGGAGGGGGGATTGAAGCTTTCTTT. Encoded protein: CASSQDGGGIEAFF.

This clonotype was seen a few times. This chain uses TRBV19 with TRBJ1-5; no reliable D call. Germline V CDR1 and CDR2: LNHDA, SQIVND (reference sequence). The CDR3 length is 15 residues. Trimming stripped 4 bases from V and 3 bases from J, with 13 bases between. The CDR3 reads CASSSRKPSNQPQHF. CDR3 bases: TGTGCCAGTAGTAGCCGCAAACCTTCCAATCAGCCCCAGCATTTT.

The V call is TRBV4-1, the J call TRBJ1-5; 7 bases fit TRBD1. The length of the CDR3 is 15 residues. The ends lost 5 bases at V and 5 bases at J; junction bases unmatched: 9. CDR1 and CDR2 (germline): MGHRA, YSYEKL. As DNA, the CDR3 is TGCGCCAGCAGCGCACAGGGGATGGAGCATCAGCCCCAGCATTTT. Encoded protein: CASSAQGMEHQPQHF.

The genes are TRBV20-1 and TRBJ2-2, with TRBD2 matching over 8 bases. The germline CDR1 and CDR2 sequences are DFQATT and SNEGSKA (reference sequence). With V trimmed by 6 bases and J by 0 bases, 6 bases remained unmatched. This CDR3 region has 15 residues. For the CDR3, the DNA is TGCAGTGCGAGGGGCGGGGGGTCGAACACCGGGGAGCTGTTTTTT. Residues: CSARGGGSNTGELFF.

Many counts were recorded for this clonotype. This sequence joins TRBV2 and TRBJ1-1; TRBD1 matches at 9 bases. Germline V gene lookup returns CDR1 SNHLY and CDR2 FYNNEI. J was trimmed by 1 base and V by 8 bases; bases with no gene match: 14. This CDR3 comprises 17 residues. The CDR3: CASYRVNRGLQNTEAFF. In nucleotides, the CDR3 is TGTGCCAGCTATAGGGTAAACAGGGGGCTACAGAACACTGAAGCTTTCTTT. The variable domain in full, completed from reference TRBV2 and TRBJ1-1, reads EPEVTQTPSHQVTQMGQEVILRCVPISNHLYFYWYRQILGQKVEFLVSFYNNEISEKSEIFDDQFSVERPDGSNFTLKIRSTKLEDSAMYFCASYRVNRGLQNTEAFFGQGTRLTVV.

The CDR3 sequence: CASSPDRGTQYF. The CDR3 DNA follows: TGTGCCAGCAGTCCGGACAGGGGGACCCAGTACTTC. The J gene is TRBJ2-5, the V gene TRBV6-5; 9 positions match TRBD1. This CDR3 contains 12 residues. Germline V gene data show CDR1 as MNHEY and CDR2 as SVGAGI. Trimming removed 5 bases from V and 7 bases from J; junction bases left unmatched: 2.

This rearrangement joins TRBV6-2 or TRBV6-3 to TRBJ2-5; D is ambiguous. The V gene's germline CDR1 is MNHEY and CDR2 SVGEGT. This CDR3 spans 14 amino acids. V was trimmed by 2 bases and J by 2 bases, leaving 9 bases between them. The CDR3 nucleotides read TGTGCCAGCAGTTACCTCTGGGGTCAAGAGACCCAGTACTTC. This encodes CASSYLWGQETQYF.

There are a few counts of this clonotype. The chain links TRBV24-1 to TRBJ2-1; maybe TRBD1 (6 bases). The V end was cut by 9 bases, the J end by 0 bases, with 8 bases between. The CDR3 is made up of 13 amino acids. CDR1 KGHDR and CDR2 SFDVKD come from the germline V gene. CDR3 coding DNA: TGTGCCACCCGACAGGACTCCTACAATGAGCAGTTCTTC. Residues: CATRQDSYNEQFF.

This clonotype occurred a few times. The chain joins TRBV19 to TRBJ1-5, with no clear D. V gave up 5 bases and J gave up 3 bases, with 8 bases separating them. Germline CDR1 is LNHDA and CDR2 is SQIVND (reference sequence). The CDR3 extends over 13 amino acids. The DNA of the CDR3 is TGTGCCAGTAGTTTACACGACAATCAGCCCCAGCATTTT. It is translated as CASSLHDNQPQHF.

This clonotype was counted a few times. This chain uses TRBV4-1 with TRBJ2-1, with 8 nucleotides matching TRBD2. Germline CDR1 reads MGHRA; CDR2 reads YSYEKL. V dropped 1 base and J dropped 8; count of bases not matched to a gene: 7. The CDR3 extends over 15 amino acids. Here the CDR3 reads CASSQAAGAGDEQFF. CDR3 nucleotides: TGCGCCAGCAGCCAAGCAGCGGGGGCTGGTGATGAGCAGTTCTTC.

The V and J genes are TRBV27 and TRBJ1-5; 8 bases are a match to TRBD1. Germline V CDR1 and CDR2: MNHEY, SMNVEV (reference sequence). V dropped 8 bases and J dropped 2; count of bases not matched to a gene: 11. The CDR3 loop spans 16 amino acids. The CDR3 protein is CASASGGATGNQPQHF. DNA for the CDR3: TGTGCCAGCGCGTCAGGGGGCGCGACGGGCAATCAGCCCCAGCATTTT.

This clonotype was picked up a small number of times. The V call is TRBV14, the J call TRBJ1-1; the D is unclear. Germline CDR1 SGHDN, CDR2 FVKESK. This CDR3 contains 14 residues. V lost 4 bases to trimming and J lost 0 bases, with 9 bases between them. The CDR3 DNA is TGTGCCAGCAGCCCGAAGGGCCTGAACACTGAAGCTTTCTTT. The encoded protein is CASSPKGLNTEAFF. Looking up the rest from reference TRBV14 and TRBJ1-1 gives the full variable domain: EAGVTQFPSHSVIEKGQTVTLRCDPISGHDNLYWYRRVMGKEIKFLLHFVKESKQDESGMPNNRFLAERTGGTYSTLKVQPAELEDSGVYFCASSPKGLNTEAFFGQGTRLTVV.

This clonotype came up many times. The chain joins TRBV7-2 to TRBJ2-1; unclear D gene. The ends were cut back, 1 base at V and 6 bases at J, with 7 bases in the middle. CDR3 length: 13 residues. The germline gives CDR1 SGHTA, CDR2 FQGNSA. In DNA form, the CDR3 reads TGTGCCAGCAGCTTAGTTCTGGTCAATGAGCAGTTCTTC. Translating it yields CASSLVLVNEQFF.